These 30 T cell receptor beta chains were sequenced from one sample in a study of T cells expressing NK-cell markers. With the 5' RACE reads reprocessed, TCRdb shows one record per CDR3 protein and no DNA. The sample's table shows about 550,000 distinct CDR3 sequences. Sequencing was carried out using blood T cells: a sorted CD56 or NKG2C T cell subset, CD4+ or CD8+ T cells, or bulk PBMC T cells (not recorded which). The receptors derive from a man aged 18 to 29 in good health.

V gene TRBV4-3 combines with J gene TRBJ1-1. The CDR3 extends over 17 amino acids. Germline V gene data show CDR1 as LGHNA and CDR2 as YSLEER. The CDR3 is CASSQAPHEQLNTEAFF.

The chain is built from TRBV2 and TRBJ2-3. Germline lookup yields CDR1 SNHLY and CDR2 FYNNEI. This CDR3 is built from 15 residues. The CDR3 spells CASSEWNLRTDTQYF.

The rearrangement links TRBV6-2 or TRBV6-3 to TRBJ2-1; TCRdb names TRBD2, which stays unverified in the absence of DNA. In germline, CDR1 is MNHEY, CDR2 SVGEGT. The CDR3 is 17 amino acids. CDR3 amino acids: CASSYGWRVAGFDEQFF.

The V call is TRBV6-5, the J call TRBJ2-7; TCRdb's D gene call, TRBD1, goes unchecked for lack of DNA. CDR3 length equals 13 residues. Looked up from germline, CDR1 is MNHEY and CDR2 is SVGAGI. The CDR3: CASSRDRPREQYF.

This rearrangement joins TRBV7-2 to TRBJ2-4; TCRdb returns TRBD1, unconfirmable since there is no DNA. The CDR3 length is 15 residues. CDR1 and CDR2 from the germline V gene are SGHTA and FQGNSA. CDR3 region: CASSLGGKAKNIQYF.

V gene TRBV20-1 combines with J gene TRBJ2-7. The germline CDR1 and CDR2 sequences are DFQATT and SNEGSKA (reference sequence). The CDR3 is 13 residues long. The CDR3 protein is CSARFRLGYEQYF.

The chain is built from TRBV27 and TRBJ1-6; there is no DNA to check the TCRdb D call of TRBD1. CDR1 and CDR2 from the germline V gene are MNHEY and SMNVEV (reference sequence). The CDR3 has 15 amino acids. CDR3 loop: CASTRGGPYNSPLHF.

V and J are TRBV7-8 and TRBJ2-2; TCRdb names TRBD1, which stays unverified in the absence of DNA. Per the germline V gene, CDR1 is SGHVS and CDR2 is FQNEAQ. CDR3 length: 15 amino acids. The CDR3 region is CASSFRDRGAGELFF.

V usage is TRBV12-3 or TRBV12-4 and J usage is TRBJ2-5; checking the TCRdb D call of TRBD1 is not possible without DNA. The CDR3 contains 16 residues. The chain's CDR3 is CASSLFRQGIGETQYF.

The rearrangement joins TRBV4-2 to TRBJ1-1; with no DNA, the TCRdb D assignment of TRBD1 cannot be verified. Per germline, CDR1 LGHNA and CDR2 YNFKEQ. The CDR3 has 16 amino acids. CDR3 sequence: CASSQDWGRTHTEAFF.

The rearrangement joins TRBV11-2 to TRBJ2-1. The CDR3 is made up of 15 amino acids. The germline CDR1 and CDR2 sequences are SGHAT and FQNNGV. CDR3 residues: CASSLSVSTYNEQFF.

The V call is TRBV4-3, the J call TRBJ2-3; TCRdb lists TRBD1, though no DNA is available to test this call. The germline CDR1 and CDR2 sequences are LGHNA and YSLEER. The CDR3 extends over 17 amino acids. This chain's CDR3 is CASSQVDSPLATDTQYF.

V usage is TRBV27 and J usage is TRBJ1-4; checking the TCRdb D call of TRBD1 is not possible without DNA. The CDR3 is made up of 14 amino acids. From germline, CDR1 is MNHEY and CDR2 SMNVEV (reference sequence). The CDR3 sequence: CATSPGQANEKLFF.

The V gene is TRBV7-2, the J gene TRBJ2-7. Germline V gives CDR1 SGHTA, CDR2 FQGNSA. The CDR3 loop spans 14 amino acids. This chain's CDR3 is CASSLTGLTYEQYF.

V gene TRBV20-1 combines with J gene TRBJ2-1; TCRdb proposes TRBD2, but this gene call is untestable without DNA. Germline V gene data show CDR1 as DFQATT and CDR2 as SNEGSKA (reference sequence). The length of the CDR3 is 15 residues. The CDR3 here is CSARGSSVKYNEQFF.

The rearrangement joins TRBV10-3 to TRBJ2-7; absent DNA, TCRdb's TRBD1 call cannot be checked. Germline assignment: CDR1 ENHRY and CDR2 SYGVKD. The CDR3 loop spans 14 amino acids. The CDR3 here is CAINPGTKDDEQYF.

V and J are TRBV2 and TRBJ2-2; TCRdb's D gene call, TRBD2, goes unchecked for lack of DNA. Germline CDR1 reads SNHLY; CDR2 reads FYNNEI. The CDR3 totals 16 residues. Here the CDR3 reads CASSVYAGVNTGELFF.

This chain links TRBV24-1 with TRBJ2-3; TCRdb calls TRBD2, which cannot be checked without DNA. The CDR3 is made up of 13 amino acids. CDR1 and CDR2 from the germline V gene are KGHDR and SFDVKD. CDR3 amino acids: CATSALRTDTQYF.

The chain has TRBV12-3 or TRBV12-4 and TRBJ2-1; the D call of TRBD2 rests on TCRdb alone, since no DNA is present to check it. This CDR3 has 17 residues. CDR3 amino acids: CASSLVREGHSYNEQFF.

V usage is TRBV5-6 and J usage is TRBJ2-4; TCRdb names TRBD1, which stays unverified in the absence of DNA. Germline CDR1 and CDR2: SGHDT and YYEEEE. The CDR3 is 21 amino acids. This CDR3 reads CASSLGVDPGGVVSSKNIQYF.

This chain joins TRBV4-2 and TRBJ2-5; checking the TCRdb D call of TRBD2 is not possible without DNA. The CDR3 consists of 16 residues. Germline CDR1 is LGHNA and CDR2 is YNFKEQ. The CDR3 sequence is CASSQDPSGISETQYF.

The V and J genes are TRBV6-1 and TRBJ1-3; TCRdb's assignment of TRBD1 cannot be checked, as there is no DNA. CDR1 is MNHNS, CDR2 SASEGT, per germline. This CDR3 contains 15 residues. CDR3 residues: CASSLKGVGGNTIYF.

The rearrangement uses TRBV29-1 and TRBJ2-1; TCRdb selects TRBD2, and the lack of DNA leaves this call unchecked. The CDR3 has 15 residues. Germline V lookup: CDR1 SQVTM, CDR2 ANQGSEA. The CDR3 is CSVDGLAGEPNEQFF.

The chain has TRBV12-3 or TRBV12-4 and TRBJ2-1; the D call from TCRdb, TRBD1, cannot be confirmed without DNA. The CDR3 has 15 residues. CDR3 in amino acids: CASRSTGTAYNEQFF.

This chain connects TRBV9 to TRBJ1-1; TCRdb's assignment of TRBD1 cannot be checked, as there is no DNA. CDR3 length: 14 amino acids. Germline V gene data show CDR1 as SGDLS and CDR2 as YYNGEE. The CDR3 here is CASSPRPSGDGAFF.

The chain has TRBV7-9 and TRBJ1-4; TCRdb's D call, TRBD1, is unchecked because there is no DNA. The CDR3 consists of 14 residues. Germline CDR1 reads SEHNR; CDR2 reads FQNEAQ (reference sequence). The CDR3 reads CASNPSTVGEKLFF.

This chain joins TRBV3-1 and TRBJ2-1. Looked up from germline, CDR1 is LGHDT and CDR2 is YNNKEL (reference sequence). The CDR3 runs 15 residues. The CDR3: CASSQDPRALGEQFF.

The chain carries TRBV7-2 and TRBJ2-1; the TCRdb call, TRBD2, lacks DNA for checking. The CDR3 sequence is 15 residues long. Germline CDR1 is SGHTA and CDR2 is FQGNSA. This chain's CDR3 is CASSRGTSGSNEQFF.

The rearrangement links TRBV27 to TRBJ2-3. CDR3 length equals 12 residues. Germline V gene sequence: CDR1 MNHEY, CDR2 SMNVEV (reference sequence). CDR3 residues: CASRLGLDTQYF.

This rearrangement joins TRBV15 to TRBJ2-5; lacking DNA, the TRBD2 call made by TCRdb goes unchecked. The CDR3 is 15 residues long. Germline CDR1 is LNHNV and CDR2 is YYDKDF (reference sequence). The CDR3 sequence is CATSRERREQETQYF. The whole variable domain, remainder taken from reference TRBV15 and TRBJ2-5, is DAMVIQNPRYQVTQFGKPVTLSCSQTLNHNVMYWYQQKSSQAPKLLFHYYDKDFNNEADTPDNFQSRRPNTSFCFLDIRSPGLGDTAMYLCATSRERREQETQYFGPGTRLLVL.